Following are 13 T cell receptor beta chains from one sample sequenced in a study of CD8 T cells in ankylosing spondylitis. TCRdb itself ran the 5' RACE reads through MiXCR, one entry per CDR3 protein. Here the sample spans under 150,000 distinct CDR3 sequences, around 9.3% being singletons. Sequencing was performed on blood, either unsorted or a sorted T cell fraction (not recorded which). The receptors originated from a male donor with ankylosing spondylitis or in good health (not recorded which).

This clonotype was counted ten times or more. The chain recombines TRBV5-1 with TRBJ1-1; D is ambiguous. There are 17 residues in the CDR3. Germline V lookup: CDR1 SGHRS, CDR2 YFSETQ. V shed 5 bases and J shed 0 bases, with 20 bases lying between them. The CDR3 loop reads CASRHVGQQTMNTEAFF. As DNA, the CDR3 is TGCGCCAGCAGACACGTAGGGCAGCAGACTATGAACACTGAAGCTTTCTTT.

This clonotype was seen at least ten times. The CDR3 protein is CASSGRLAGGIDEQFF. DNA of the CDR3: TGTGCCAGCAGTGGAAGACTAGCGGGAGGAATTGATGAGCAGTTCTTC. The genes are TRBV12-3 or TRBV12-4 and TRBJ2-1; 13 positions match TRBD2. V shed 5 bases, J shed 8 bases, and the junction held 9 bases outside the gene matches. The CDR3 is made up of 16 amino acids.

The table lists this clonotype with many counts. CDR3 nucleotides: TGCAGCGTCGCCTCAGGGTTGGGCGGGGAGCTGTTTTTT. This translates into CSVASGLGGELFF. J is TRBJ2-2 and V is TRBV29-1, with D perhaps TRBD1 (5 bases). The V end was cut by 6 bases, the J end by 7 bases, with 15 bases between. CDR1 is SQVTM, CDR2 ANQGSEA, per germline. The CDR3 is 13 residues long.

This clonotype has more than one count but fewer than ten. V and J are TRBV6-2 or TRBV6-3 and TRBJ2-7; TRBD1 might be the D (6 bases). CDR3 length: 12 amino acids. V gave up 5 bases and J gave up 7 bases, with 12 bases separating them. Germline CDR1 is MNHEY and CDR2 is SVGEGT. This CDR3 is CASSDRWKEQYF. CDR3 bases: TGTGCCAGCAGTGACAGGTGGAAGGAGCAGTACTTC.

There are a few counts of this clonotype. The gene calls are TRBV7-2 and TRBJ2-5; D possibly corresponds to TRBD1 (5 bases). The germline V gene encodes CDR1 SGHTA and CDR2 FQGNSA. The CDR3 is 13 amino acids. V lost 1 base, J lost 4 bases, and 7 bases lay in between. CDR3 sequence reads: CASSLDRRETQYF. The CDR3 region has the DNA TGTGCCAGCAGCTTAGACAGGCGAGAGACCCAGTACTTC.

This clonotype was seen ten or more times. The genes are TRBV12-3 or TRBV12-4 and TRBJ2-5, with 7 positions matching TRBD1. There are 16 residues in the CDR3. The V gene end was trimmed by 2 bases and the J gene end by 3 bases; junction bases not matched to a gene: 9. As DNA, the CDR3 is TGTGCCAGCAGTTTACTTTTGACAGGGAGCAAAGAGACCCAGTACTTC. This translates into CASSLLLTGSKETQYF.

This rearrangement joins TRBV12-3 or TRBV12-4 to TRBJ2-1; TRBD2 is a possible D gene (6 bases). The CDR3 is 12 amino acids. V dropped 7 bases and J dropped 9 bases, with 13 bases sitting between them. The CDR3 DNA follows: TGTGCCAGCAATTTCGGGAGTCGTGAGCAGTTCTTC. It is translated as CASNFGSREQFF.

The table lists this clonotype with many counts. The J gene is TRBJ2-7, the V gene TRBV20-1; 9 bases agree with TRBD1. V shed 0 bases and J 3 bases; nucleotides not matched to a gene: 6. From germline, CDR1 is DFQATT and CDR2 SNEGSKA (reference sequence). The CDR3 consists of 15 residues. DNA of the CDR3: TGCAGTGCTAGAGATCTTGTGGGACAGGGCTACGAGCAGTACTTC. It yields the protein CSARDLVGQGYEQYF.

Comment on this clonotype: A much larger clone sits a single nucleotide away, making a read error possible. As DNA, the CDR3 is TGTTCCAGCAGCCCCCTGTCGACTAGCGGGAGCGGTACGCAGTATTTT. It encodes CSSSPLSTSGSGTQYF. V usage is TRBV7-2 and J usage is TRBJ2-3; 12 bases fit TRBD2. The CDR3 loop spans 16 amino acids. Looked up from germline, CDR1 is SGHTA and CDR2 is FQGNSA.

This clonotype came up many times. The chain carries TRBV4-2 and TRBJ2-1; D unresolved. The CDR3 sequence is 15 residues long. V was clipped by 6 bases and J by 6 bases, with 18 bases between them. Germline assignment: CDR1 LGHNA and CDR2 YNFKEQ. In nucleotides, the CDR3 is TGTGCCAGCAGTGGAAACAGTGTGCTGTCCAATGAGCAGTTCTTC. Its translation: CASSGNSVLSNEQFF.

The chain links TRBV7-2 to TRBJ2-1; 10 bases match TRBD2. Looked up from germline, CDR1 is SGHTA and CDR2 is FQGNSA. CDR3 size: 15 residues. The V and J ends lost 1 base and 8 bases, in that order; junction bases with no gene match: 5. This CDR3 is CASSLERAGGDEQFF. For the CDR3, the DNA is TGTGCCAGCAGCTTAGAGAGAGCGGGAGGGGATGAGCAGTTCTTC. Using reference TRBV7-2 and TRBJ2-1 for the parts outside the CDR3, the full variable domain is GAGVSQSPSNKVTEKGKDVELRCDPISGHTALYWYRQSLGQGLEFLIYFQGNSAPDKSGLPSDRFSAERTGGSVSTLTIQRTQQEDSAVYLCASSLERAGGDEQFFGPGTRLTVL.

As concerns this clonotype: An end of the junction does not agree with germline; a read error may underlie this. This rearrangement joins TRBV2 to TRBJ2-7; possible D gene TRBD1, 6 bases. Germline-derived CDR1 and CDR2 are SNHLY and FYNNEI. This CDR3 has 15 residues. The CDR3 nucleotides are TGTGCCAGCAGTGAAGATATGTTACAGGGCGGGCGCTCCTATTTC. Protein: CASSEDMLQGGRSYF.

The table lists this clonotype with a few counts. The chain is built from TRBV27 and TRBJ2-1, with TRBD2 identical over 7 bases. The V and J ends lost 3 bases and 7 bases, in that order; junction bases with no gene match: 6. Germline CDR1 is MNHEY and CDR2 is SMNVEV (reference sequence). The CDR3 totals 14 residues. This chain's CDR3 is CASSFWGGPNEQFF. Here the CDR3 DNA reads TGTGCCAGCAGTTTTTGGGGAGGGCCTAATGAGCAGTTCTTC.